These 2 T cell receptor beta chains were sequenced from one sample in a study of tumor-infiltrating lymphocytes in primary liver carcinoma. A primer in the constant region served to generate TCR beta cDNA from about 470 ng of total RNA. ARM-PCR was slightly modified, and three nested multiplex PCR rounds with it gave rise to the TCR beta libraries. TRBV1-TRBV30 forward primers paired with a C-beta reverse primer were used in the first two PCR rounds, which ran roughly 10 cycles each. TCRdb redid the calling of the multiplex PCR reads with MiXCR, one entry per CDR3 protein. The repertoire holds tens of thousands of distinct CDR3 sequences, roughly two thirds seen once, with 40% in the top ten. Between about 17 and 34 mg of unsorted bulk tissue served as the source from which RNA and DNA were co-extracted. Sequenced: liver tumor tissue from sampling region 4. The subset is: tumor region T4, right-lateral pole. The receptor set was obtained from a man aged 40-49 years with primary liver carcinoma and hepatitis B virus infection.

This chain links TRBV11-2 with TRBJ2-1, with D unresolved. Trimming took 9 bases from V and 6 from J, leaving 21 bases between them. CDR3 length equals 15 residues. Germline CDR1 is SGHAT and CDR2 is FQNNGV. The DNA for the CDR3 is TGTGCCAGTAACTTCCTGGGGATAGGGATCAATGAGCAGTTCTTC. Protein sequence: CASNFLGIGINEQFF.

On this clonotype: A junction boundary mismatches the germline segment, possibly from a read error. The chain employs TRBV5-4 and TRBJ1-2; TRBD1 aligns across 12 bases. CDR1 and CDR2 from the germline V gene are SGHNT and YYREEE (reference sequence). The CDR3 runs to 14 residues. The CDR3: CTSSRDRGLRGYTF. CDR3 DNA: TGTACCAGCAGTAGGGACAGGGGGCTTCGTGGATACACCTTC.